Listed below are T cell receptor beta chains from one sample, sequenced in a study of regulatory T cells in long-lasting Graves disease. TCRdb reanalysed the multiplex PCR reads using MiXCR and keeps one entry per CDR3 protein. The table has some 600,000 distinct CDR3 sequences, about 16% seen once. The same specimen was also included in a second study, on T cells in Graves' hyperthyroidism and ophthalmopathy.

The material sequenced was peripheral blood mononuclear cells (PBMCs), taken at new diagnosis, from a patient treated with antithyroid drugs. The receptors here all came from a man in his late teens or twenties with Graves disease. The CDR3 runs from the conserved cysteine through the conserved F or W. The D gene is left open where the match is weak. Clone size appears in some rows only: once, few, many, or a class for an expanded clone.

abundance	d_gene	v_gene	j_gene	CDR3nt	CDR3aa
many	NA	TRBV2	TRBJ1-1	TGTGCCAGCACTCGGGAGAACACTGAAGCTTTCTTT	CASTRENTEAFF
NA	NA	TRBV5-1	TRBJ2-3	TGCGCCAGCAGCTTGGCCGGGATTACGCAGTATTTT	CASSLAGITQYF
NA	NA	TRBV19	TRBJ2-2	TGTGCCAGTATTGGCAACACCGGGGAGCTGTTTTTT	CASIGNTGELFF
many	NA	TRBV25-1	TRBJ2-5	TGTGCCAGCAGTGATGGTTTTCGGCAGCAAGAGACCCAGTACTTC	CASSDGFRQQETQYF
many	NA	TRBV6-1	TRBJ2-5	TGTGCCAGCAGGCCGGACATCCAAGAGACCCAGTACTTC	CASRPDIQETQYF
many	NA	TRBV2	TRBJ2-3	TGTGCCAGCAGTGCCCTCGATACGCAGTATTTT	CASSALDTQYF
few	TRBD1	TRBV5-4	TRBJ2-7	TGTGCCAGCAGCCCGGGGGGACAGGGCCCCTACGAGCAGTACTTC	CASSPGGQGPYEQYF
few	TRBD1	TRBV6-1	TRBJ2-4	TGTGCCAGCAGAGAGACAGGGGGGGACATTCAGTACTTC	CASRETGGDIQYF
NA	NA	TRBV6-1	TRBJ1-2	TGTGCCATCCGGGACTCTAACTATGGCTACACCTTC	CAIRDSNYGYTF
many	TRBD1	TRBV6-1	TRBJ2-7	TGTGCCAGCAGAAAGGGACAGGGATCCTACGAGCAGTACTTC	CASRKGQGSYEQYF
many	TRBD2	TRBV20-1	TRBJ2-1	TGCAGTGCTAGTGATTTGGCGGGAGGCGGGTCCTACAATGAGCAGTTCTTC	CSASDLAGGGSYNEQFF
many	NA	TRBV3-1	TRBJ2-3	TGTGCCAGCAGCCAAGATATTGATACGCAGTATTTT	CASSQDIDTQYF
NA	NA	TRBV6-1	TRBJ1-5	TGTGCCAGCAGGCCCGGCGGCAGGGATCAGCCCCAGCATTTT	CASRPGGRDQPQHF
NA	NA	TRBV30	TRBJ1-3	TGCGCCTGGACGAAGAACTCTGGAAACACCATATATTTT	CAWTKNSGNTIYF
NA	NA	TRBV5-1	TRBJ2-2	TGCGCCAGCAGCCCCTCGGCGGGAAGCGCCGGGGAGCTGTTTTTT	CASSPSAGSAGELFF
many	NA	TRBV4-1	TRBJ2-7	TGCGCCAGCAGCCAAGATTCACCCCTAATGGGAGAGCAGTACTTC	CASSQDSPLMGEQYF
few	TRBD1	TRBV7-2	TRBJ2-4	TGTGCCAGCGGCGAACAGGGGGCCAAAAACATTCAGTACTTC	CASGEQGAKNIQYF
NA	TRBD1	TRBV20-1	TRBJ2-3	TGCAGTGCTGTGACAGGGGGCAGAGATACGCAGTATTTT	CSAVTGGRDTQYF
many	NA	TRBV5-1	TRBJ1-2	TGCGCCAGCAGCTCGACCCAGGGACACTATGGCTACACCTTC	CASSSTQGHYGYTF
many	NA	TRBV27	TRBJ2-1	TGTGCCAGCAAGGAGAACCCCTACAATGAGCAGTTCTTC	CASKENPYNEQFF
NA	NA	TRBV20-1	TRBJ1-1	TGCAGTGCCCCTCGGAAAGGGGCCGCCGCCAACACTGAAGCTTTCTTT	CSAPRKGAAANTEAFF
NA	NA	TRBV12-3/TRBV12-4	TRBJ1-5	TGTGCCAGCAGTTTAGGATTGGGTTTGAGCAATCAGCCCCAGCATTTT	CASSLGLGLSNQPQHF
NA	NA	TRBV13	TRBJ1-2	TGTGCCAGCAGCTTAGACGGTGGTAGTGGCTACGCCTTC	CASSLDGGSGYAF
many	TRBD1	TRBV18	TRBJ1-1	TGTGCCAGCTCACCCGGGACAGGGGGCCGGAACACTGAAGCTTTCTTT	CASSPGTGGRNTEAFF
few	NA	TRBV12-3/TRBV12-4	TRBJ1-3	TGTGCAAGCAGGGGATACGGAAACACCATATATTTT	CASRGYGNTIYF
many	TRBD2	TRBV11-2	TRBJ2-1	TGTGCCAGCAGCTCAGCTGGACTAGCGGGAGAGACGGAGCAGTTCTTC	CASSSAGLAGETEQFF
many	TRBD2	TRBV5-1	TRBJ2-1	TGCGCCAGCAGCTTGGCCAGCGGGAGGGCCTACAATGAGCAGTTCTTC	CASSLASGRAYNEQFF
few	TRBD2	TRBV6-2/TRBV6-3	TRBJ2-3	TGTGCCAGCAGTCGGACTAGCGGCCCCGGGAGAACAGATACGCAGTATTTT	CASSRTSGPGRTDTQYF
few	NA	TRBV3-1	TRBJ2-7	TGTACCAGCAGCCAAGACCGGGGTACCTACGAGCAGTACTTC	CTSSQDRGTYEQYF
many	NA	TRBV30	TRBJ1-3	TGTGCCTGGACCCCGAACTCTGGAAACACCATATATTTT	CAWTPNSGNTIYF
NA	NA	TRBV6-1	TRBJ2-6	TGTGCCAGCGGGCCGGGACCGCCGCCTGGGGCCAACGTCCTGACTTTC	CASGPGPPPGANVLTF
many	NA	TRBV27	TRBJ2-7	TGTGCCAGCAGTTTGGGCGGGGATGATTACGAGCAGTACTTC	CASSLGGDDYEQYF
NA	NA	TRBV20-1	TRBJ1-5	TGCAGTGCTAGAGACGCGGCAGGACTGAGCAATCAGCCCCAGCATTTT	CSARDAAGLSNQPQHF
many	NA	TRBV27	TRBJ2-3	TGTGCCAGCAGTCTCGGCCCGTCGGGTACGCAGTATTTT	CASSLGPSGTQYF
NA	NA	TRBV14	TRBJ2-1	TGTGCCAGCAGCCAAAAGAAGCCGACCGGATATTACAATGAGCAGTTCTTC	CASSQKKPTGYYNEQFF
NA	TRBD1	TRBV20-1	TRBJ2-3	TGCAGTGCTAGTGGGTCTACAGGGGGGATGCGGGATACGCAGTATTTT	CSASGSTGGMRDTQYF
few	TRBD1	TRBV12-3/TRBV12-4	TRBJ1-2	TGTGCCAGCAGTTTAACAGGGGGCGGCGGCTACACCTTC	CASSLTGGGGYTF
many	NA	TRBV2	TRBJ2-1	TGTGCCAGCAGCAACCTTGTGGGCGGCTCGTATCACAATGAGCAGTTCTTC	CASSNLVGGSYHNEQFF
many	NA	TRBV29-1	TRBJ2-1	TGCAGCGTTCGACAGACCTACAATGAGCAGTTCTTC	CSVRQTYNEQFF
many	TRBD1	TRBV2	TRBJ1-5	TGTGCCAGCCACCCACAGGGGGCCCGGGATCAGCCCCAGCATTTT	CASHPQGARDQPQHF
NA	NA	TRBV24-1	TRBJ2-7	TGTGCCACCAGTGATCCAGACAGTACCTACGAGCAGTACTTC	CATSDPDSTYEQYF
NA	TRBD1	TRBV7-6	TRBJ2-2	TGTGCCAGCAGCACCGGGACAGGGGGCAGCACCGGGGAGCTGTTTTTT	CASSTGTGGSTGELFF
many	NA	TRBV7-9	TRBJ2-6	TGTGCCAGCAGCTTAGGGGGGCGTGGGGCCAACGTCCTGACTTTC	CASSLGGRGANVLTF
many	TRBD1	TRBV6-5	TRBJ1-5	TGTGCCAGCAGTTTGGTACCTATGGGACAGGCATTCAATCAGCCCCAGCATTTT	CASSLVPMGQAFNQPQHF
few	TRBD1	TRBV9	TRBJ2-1	TGTGCCAGCAGCGGAGGACAGGGAAACAATGAGCAGTTCTTC	CASSGGQGNNEQFF
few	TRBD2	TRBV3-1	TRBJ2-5	TGTGCCAGCAGCCATTGGGAGGGAGCTAGCGGGGGACAAGAGACCCAGTACTTC	CASSHWEGASGGQETQYF
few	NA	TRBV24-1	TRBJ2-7	TGTGCCACCAGTGATTTGGCAGGAGGAGAGCAGTACTTC	CATSDLAGGEQYF
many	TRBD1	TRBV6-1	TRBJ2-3	TGTGCCAGCAGTAGACAGGGGACAGATACGCAGTATTTT	CASSRQGTDTQYF
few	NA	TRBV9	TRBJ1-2	TGTGCCAGCAGCGTAGCCAAGGACGGAATTAACTATGGCTACACCTTC	CASSVAKDGINYGYTF
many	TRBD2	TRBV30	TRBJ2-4	TGTGCCTGGAGCTCAGGACTGAGCGGGATGAACATTCAGTACTTC	CAWSSGLSGMNIQYF
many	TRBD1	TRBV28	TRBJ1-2	TGTGCCAGCAGTTCCCACAGGGGGCCGGATGGCTACACCTTC	CASSSHRGPDGYTF
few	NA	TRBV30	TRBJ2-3	TGTGCCTGGAGTGTGGAGGACGTACGAACTAGCACAGATACGCAGTATTTT	CAWSVEDVRTSTDTQYF
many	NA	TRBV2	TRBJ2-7	TGTGCCAGCAGTGATGCCAGGGCCCCTTACGAGCAGTACTTC	CASSDARAPYEQYF
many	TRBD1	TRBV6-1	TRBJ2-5	TGTGCCAGCAGTCCACCGAAGGGGACAGACCAAGAGACCCAGTACTTC	CASSPPKGTDQETQYF
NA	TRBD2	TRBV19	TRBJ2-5	TGTGCCAGTAGTATAGGCACCACTAGCGGAGAGACCCAGTACTTC	CASSIGTTSGETQYF
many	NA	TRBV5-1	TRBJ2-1	TGCGCCAGCAGCTTTGAACCAGGGTCATACAATGAGCAGTTCTTC	CASSFEPGSYNEQFF
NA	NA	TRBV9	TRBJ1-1	TGTGCCAGCAGCGAGAGATCAAACCCGGGGGAAGCTTTCTTT	CASSERSNPGEAFF
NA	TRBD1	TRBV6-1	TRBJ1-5	TGTGCCAGCAGAGGGACAGGGGCAGATAGCAATCAGCCCCAGCATTTT	CASRGTGADSNQPQHF